This TCR beta chain was profiled in a study of cytomegalovirus exposure and HLA in healthy donors. The study, taken as a whole, reports: Highly shared sequence variants in one cluster were likely a sequencing artifact. High specificity and sensitivity for cytomegalovirus status were reported for the classifier.

This clone was seen a handful of times. Its antigen is undetermined. Primers included in the PCR were 60 Vbeta and 13 Jbeta primers. Sequenced by immunoSEQ multiplex PCR; TCRdb stores in-frame clones only, minus some. The table has 90,000 to 130,000 clones, around three quarters seen once. This CDR3 has 16 residues. Germline V lookup: CDR1 LNHDA, CDR2 SQIVND (reference sequence). The V end was cut by 8 bases, the J end by 6 bases, with 25 bases between. This sequence originates from a man aged 25-45 years in good health and CMV-seropositive. V usage is TRBV19 and J usage is TRBJ1-2, with D possibly being TRBD1 (5 bases). Sample: PBMCs. Written as DNA, the CDR3 is TGTGCCAGTTCCTCTCTCTATGGGGCTGCTCTCAATGGCTACACCTTC. It specifies CASSSLYGAALNGYTF.